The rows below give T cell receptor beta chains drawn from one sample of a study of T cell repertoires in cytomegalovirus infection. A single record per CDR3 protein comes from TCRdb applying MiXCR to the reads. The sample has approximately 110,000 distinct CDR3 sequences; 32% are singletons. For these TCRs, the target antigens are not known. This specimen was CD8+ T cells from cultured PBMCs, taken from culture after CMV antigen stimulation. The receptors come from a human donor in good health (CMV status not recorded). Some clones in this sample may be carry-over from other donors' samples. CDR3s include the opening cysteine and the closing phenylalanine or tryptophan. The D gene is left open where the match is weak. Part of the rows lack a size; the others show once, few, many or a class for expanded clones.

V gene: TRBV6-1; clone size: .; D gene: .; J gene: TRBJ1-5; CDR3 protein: CASSVTRANQPQHF; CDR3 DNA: TGTGCCAGCAGTGTTACCAGGGCCAATCAGCCCCAGCATTTT
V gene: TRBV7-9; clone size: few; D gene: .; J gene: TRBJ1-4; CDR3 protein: CASSFPRGSDEKLFF; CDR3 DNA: TGTGCCAGCAGCTTCCCGAGGGGTTCGGATGAAAAACTGTTTTTT
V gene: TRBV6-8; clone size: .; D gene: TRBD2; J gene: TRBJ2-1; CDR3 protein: CASSFGGAYNEQFF; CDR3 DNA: TGTGCCAGCAGTTTTGGGGGGGCCTACAATGAGCAGTTCTTC
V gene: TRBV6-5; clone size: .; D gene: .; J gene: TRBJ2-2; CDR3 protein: CASSFAEGVTSGELFF; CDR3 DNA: TGTGCCAGCAGTTTTGCGGAGGGGGTGACCTCCGGGGAGCTGTTTTTT
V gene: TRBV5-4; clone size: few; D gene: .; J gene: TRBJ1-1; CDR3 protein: CASSLYRGYEAFF; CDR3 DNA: TGTGCCAGCAGCTTGTATCGTGGTTACGAAGCTTTCTTT
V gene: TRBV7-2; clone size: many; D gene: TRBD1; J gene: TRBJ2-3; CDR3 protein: CASSHYLGQGRDTQYF; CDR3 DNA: TGTGCCAGCAGCCACTATCTGGGACAGGGCCGAGATACGCAGTATTTT
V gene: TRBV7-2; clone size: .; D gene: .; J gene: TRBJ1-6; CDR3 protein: CASSPKKGGSYNSPLHF; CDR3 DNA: TGTGCCAGCAGCCCCAAGAAAGGGGGCTCCTATAATTCACCCCTCCACTTT
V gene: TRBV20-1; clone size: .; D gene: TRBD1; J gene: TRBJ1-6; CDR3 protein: CSASDRGTRYNSPLHF; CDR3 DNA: TGCAGTGCTAGTGACAGGGGGACCCGCTATAATTCACCCCTCCACTTT
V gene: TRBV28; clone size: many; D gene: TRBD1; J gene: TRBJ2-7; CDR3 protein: CASSPGRPSKGGSTYEQYF; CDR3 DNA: TGTGCCAGCAGCCCCGGGCGGCCCAGCAAAGGGGGCTCCACCTACGAGCAGTACTTC
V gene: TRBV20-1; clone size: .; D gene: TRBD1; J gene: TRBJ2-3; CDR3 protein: CSARDRDRGPIWDTQYF; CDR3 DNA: TGCAGTGCTAGAGATAGGGACAGGGGGCCAATTTGGGATACGCAGTATTTT
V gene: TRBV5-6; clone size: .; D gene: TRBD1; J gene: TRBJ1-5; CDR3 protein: CASSPRTGNQPQHF; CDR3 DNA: TGTGCCAGCAGCCCGCGGACAGGGAATCAGCCCCAGCATTTT
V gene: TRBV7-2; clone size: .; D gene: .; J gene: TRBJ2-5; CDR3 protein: CASSSVEEHAETQYF; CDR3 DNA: TGTGCCAGCAGCTCGGTAGAGGAGCATGCTGAGACCCAGTACTTC
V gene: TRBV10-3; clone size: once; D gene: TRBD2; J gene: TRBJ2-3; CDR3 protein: CAISDRLAGPSTDTQYF; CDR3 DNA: TGTGCCATCAGTGATCGACTAGCGGGGCCTAGCACAGATACGCAGTATTTT
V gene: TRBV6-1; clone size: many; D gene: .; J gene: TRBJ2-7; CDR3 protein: CASNLMGEQYF; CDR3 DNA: TGTGCCAGCAATCTCATGGGCGAGCAGTACTTC
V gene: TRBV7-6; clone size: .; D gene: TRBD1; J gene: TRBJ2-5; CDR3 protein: CASSSIPGDHRGEETQYF; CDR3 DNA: TGTGCCAGCAGCTCCATACCCGGAGACCACAGGGGGGAAGAGACCCAGTACTTC
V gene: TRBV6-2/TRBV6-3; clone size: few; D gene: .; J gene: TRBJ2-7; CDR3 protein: CASSLKVENEQYF; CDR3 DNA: TGTGCCAGCAGCCTTAAGGTGGAGAACGAGCAGTACTTC
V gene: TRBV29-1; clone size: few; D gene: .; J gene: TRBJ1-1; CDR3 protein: CSADRHTFVMNTEAFF; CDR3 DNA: TGCAGCGCCGACAGGCATACCTTCGTCATGAACACTGAAGCTTTCTTT
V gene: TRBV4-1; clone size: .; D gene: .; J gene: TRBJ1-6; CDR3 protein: CASSQEVRQGYAPLHF; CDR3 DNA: TGCGCCAGCAGCCAAGAAGTTCGGCAGGGCTACGCACCCCTCCACTTT
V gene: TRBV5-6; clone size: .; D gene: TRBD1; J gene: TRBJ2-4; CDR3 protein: CASSGRDRGWRIYF; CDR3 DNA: TGTGCCAGCAGCGGACGGGACAGGGGATGGCGTATCTACTTC
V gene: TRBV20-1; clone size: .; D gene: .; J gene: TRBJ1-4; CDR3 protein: CSASRQPATNEKLFF; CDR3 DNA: TGCAGTGCCTCAAGACAGCCGGCAACTAATGAAAAACTGTTTTTT
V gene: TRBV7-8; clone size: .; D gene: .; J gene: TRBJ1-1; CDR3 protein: CASSLGQGEANTEAFF; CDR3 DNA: TGTGCCAGCAGCTTAGGCCAGGGTGAGGCGAACACTGAAGCTTTCTTT
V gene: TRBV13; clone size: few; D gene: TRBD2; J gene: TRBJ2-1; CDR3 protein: CASSSELAGGLGMHEQFF; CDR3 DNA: TGTGCCAGCAGTTCCGAACTAGCGGGGGGGCTCGGGATGCATGAGCAGTTCTTC
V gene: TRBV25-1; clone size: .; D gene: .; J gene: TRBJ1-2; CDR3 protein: CASSEYFGGRNGYTF; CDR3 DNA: TGTGCCAGCAGTGAATATTTCGGGGGCAGAAATGGCTACACCTTC
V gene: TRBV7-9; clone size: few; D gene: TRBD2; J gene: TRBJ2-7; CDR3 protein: CASSPPQRGSYEQYF; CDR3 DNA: TGTGCCAGCAGCCCCCCTCAGCGGGGGAGCTACGAGCAGTACTTC
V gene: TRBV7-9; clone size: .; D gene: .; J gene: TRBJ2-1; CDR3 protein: CASSKGWNEQFF; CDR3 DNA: TGTGCCAGCAGCAAGGGGTGGAATGAGCAGTTCTTC
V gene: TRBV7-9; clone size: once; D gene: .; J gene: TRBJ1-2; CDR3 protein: CASSLARGPLDYGYTF; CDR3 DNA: TGTGCCAGCAGCTTAGCGAGAGGTCCACTTGACTATGGCTACACCTTC
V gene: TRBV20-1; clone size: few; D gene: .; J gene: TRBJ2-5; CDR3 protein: CSARGRGVETQYF; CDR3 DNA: TGCAGTGCTAGAGGCAGGGGGGTGGAGACCCAGTACTTC
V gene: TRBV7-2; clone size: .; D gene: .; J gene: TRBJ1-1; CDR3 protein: CASSPGGVTEAFF; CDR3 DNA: TGTGCCAGCAGCCCGGGAGGAGTGACTGAAGCTTTCTTT
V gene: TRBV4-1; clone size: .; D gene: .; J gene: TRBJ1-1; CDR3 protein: CASSQSGIDTEAFF; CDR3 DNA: TGCGCCAGCAGCCAATCAGGGATCGACACTGAAGCTTTCTTT
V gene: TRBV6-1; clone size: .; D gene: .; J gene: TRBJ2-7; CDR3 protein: CASSELGTASYEQYF; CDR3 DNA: TGTGCCAGCAGTGAACTCGGGACGGCCTCCTACGAGCAGTACTTC
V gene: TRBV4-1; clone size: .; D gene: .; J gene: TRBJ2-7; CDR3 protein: CASSQDQSRKVYEQYF; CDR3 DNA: TGCGCCAGCAGCCAAGATCAATCGAGGAAGGTCTACGAGCAGTACTTC
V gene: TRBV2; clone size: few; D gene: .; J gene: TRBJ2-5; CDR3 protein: CARDTLTGAEETQYF; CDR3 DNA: TGTGCCAGAGATACTCTAACAGGCGCAGAAGAGACCCAGTACTTC
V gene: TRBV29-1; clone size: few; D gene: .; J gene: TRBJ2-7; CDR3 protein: CSVEDGSYEQYF; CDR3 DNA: TGCAGCGTTGAGGACGGTTCCTACGAGCAGTACTTC
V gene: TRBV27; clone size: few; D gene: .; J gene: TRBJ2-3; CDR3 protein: CASSSGPLGKADTQYF; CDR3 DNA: TGTGCCAGCAGCTCGGGGCCCCTGGGGAAGGCAGATACGCAGTATTTT
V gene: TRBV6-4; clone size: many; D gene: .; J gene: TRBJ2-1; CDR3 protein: CASSPGGGGNNEQFF; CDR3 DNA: TGTGCCAGCAGCCCCGGTGGAGGGGGAAACAATGAGCAGTTCTTC
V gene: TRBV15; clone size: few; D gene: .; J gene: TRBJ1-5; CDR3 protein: CATSRGRESQPQHF; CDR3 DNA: TGTGCCACCAGCAGAGGGCGGGAAAGTCAGCCCCAGCATTTT
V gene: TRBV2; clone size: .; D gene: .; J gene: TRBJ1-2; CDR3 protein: CASKVGAGDYTF; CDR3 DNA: TGTGCCAGCAAGGTGGGGGCAGGCGACTACACCTTC
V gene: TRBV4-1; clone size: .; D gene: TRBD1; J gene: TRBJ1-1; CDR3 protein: CASSQEDRVGNTEAFF; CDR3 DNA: TGCGCCAGCAGCCAAGAGGACAGGGTTGGGAACACTGAAGCTTTCTTT
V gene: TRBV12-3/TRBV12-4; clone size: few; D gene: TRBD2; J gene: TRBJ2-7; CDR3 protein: CASSLGLAGYEQYF; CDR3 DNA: TGTGCCAGCAGTTTAGGCCTAGCGGGCTACGAGCAGTACTTC
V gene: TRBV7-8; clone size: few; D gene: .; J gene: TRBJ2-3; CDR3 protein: CASSLDWGPSTDTQYF; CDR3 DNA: TGTGCCAGCAGCTTAGACTGGGGGCCTAGCACAGATACGCAGTATTTT
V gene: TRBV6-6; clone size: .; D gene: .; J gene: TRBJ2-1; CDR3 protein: CASSDDREGNEQFF; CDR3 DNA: TGTGCCAGCAGTGATGACAGGGAGGGAAATGAGCAGTTCTTC
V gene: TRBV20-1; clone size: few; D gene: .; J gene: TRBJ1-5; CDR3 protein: CSARESASNQPQHF; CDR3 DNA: TGCAGTGCTAGGGAATCGGCTTCCAATCAGCCCCAGCATTTT
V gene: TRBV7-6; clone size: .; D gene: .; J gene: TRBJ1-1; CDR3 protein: CASSLHSRAEAFF; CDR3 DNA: TGTGCCAGCAGCCTTCACTCTAGGGCTGAAGCTTTCTTT
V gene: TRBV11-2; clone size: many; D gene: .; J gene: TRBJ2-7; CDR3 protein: CASSLVASSYEQYF; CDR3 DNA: TGTGCCAGCAGCTTAGTCGCGAGCTCCTACGAGCAGTACTTC
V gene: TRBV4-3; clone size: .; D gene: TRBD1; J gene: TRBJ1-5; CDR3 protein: CASSQDPRTGDNQPQHF; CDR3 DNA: TGCGCCAGCAGCCAAGACCCTCGGACAGGGGACAATCAGCCCCAGCATTTT
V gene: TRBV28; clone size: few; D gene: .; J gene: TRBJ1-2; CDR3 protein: CASSAQGYGYTF; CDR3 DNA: TGTGCCAGCAGTGCACAGGGCTATGGCTACACCTTC
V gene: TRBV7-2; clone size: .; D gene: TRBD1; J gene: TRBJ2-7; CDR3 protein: CASSLGDRVSYEQYF; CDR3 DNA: TGTGCCAGCAGCTTAGGGGACAGGGTATCCTACGAGCAGTACTTC
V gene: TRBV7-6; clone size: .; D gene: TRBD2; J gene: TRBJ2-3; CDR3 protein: CASCGTSGGIITDTQYF; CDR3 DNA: TGTGCCAGCTGTGGGACTAGCGGGGGAATAATCACAGATACGCAGTATTTT
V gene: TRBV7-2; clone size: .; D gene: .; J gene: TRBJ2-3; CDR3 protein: CASSHRLGTDTQYF; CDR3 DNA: TGTGCCAGCAGCCACAGACTAGGTACAGATACGCAGTATTTT
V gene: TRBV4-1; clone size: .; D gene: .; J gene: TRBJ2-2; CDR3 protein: CASSQDPSIGLLNTGELFF; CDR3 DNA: TGCGCCAGCAGCCAAGATCCGAGTATTGGGTTGCTGAACACCGGGGAGCTGTTTTTT
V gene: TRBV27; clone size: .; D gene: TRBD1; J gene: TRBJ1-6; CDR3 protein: CASSLSTGGNSPLHF; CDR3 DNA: TGTGCCAGCAGTTTATCGACAGGGGGCAATTCACCCCTCCACTTT
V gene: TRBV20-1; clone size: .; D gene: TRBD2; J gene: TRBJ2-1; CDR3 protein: CSAFGTSGYNEQFF; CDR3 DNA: TGCAGTGCTTTTGGGACTAGCGGATACAATGAGCAGTTCTTC
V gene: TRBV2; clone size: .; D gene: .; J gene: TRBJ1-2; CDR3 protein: CASSDMGRRANYGYTF; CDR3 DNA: TGTGCCAGCAGTGATATGGGGCGCAGGGCCAACTATGGCTACACCTTC
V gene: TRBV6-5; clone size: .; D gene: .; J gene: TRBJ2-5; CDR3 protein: CASRPTALTDQQETQYF; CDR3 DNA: TGTGCCAGCAGGCCCACCGCCCTGACAGACCAACAAGAGACCCAGTACTTC
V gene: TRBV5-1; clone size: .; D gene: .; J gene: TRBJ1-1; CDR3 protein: CASSLGGGYTKAFF; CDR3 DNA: TGCGCCAGCAGCTTGGGGGGGGGATACACTAAAGCTTTCTTT
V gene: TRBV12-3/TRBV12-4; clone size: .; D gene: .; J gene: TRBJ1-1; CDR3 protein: CATDREGGEAFF; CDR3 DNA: TGTGCCACCGACCGAGAAGGGGGTGAAGCTTTCTTT
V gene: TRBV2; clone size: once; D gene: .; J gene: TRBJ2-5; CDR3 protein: CASSLSTGNQETQYF; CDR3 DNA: TGTGCCAGCAGTCTATCCACAGGGAATCAAGAGACCCAGTACTTC
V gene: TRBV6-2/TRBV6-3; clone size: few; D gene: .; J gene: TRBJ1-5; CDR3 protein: CASSTVPGFQPQHF; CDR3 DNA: TGTGCCAGCAGTACTGTCCCAGGGTTCCAGCCCCAGCATTTT
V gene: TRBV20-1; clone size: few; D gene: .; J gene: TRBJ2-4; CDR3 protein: CSAPEGRIQYF; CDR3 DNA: TGCAGTGCTCCCGAGGGCCGGATTCAGTACTTC
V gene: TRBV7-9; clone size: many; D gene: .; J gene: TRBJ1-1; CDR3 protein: CASSPYPSTRNTEAFF; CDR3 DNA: TGTGCCAGCAGCCCCTACCCGTCAACAAGGAACACTGAAGCTTTCTTT